One sample yielded the 27 T cell receptor beta chains listed below, sequenced in a study of T cells in Graves' hyperthyroidism and ophthalmopathy. Amplification of TCR beta CDR3 regions used RNA as the template. An initial round of RT-PCR targeting the TCR CDR3 relied on the HTBI primer set. TCRdb re-called the multiplex PCR reads with MiXCR, one entry per CDR3 protein. This table has 500,000 to 750,000 distinct CDR3 sequences, approximately 15% appearing once. Sequencing was performed on blood. The receptor set was obtained from a woman between 18 and 29 years old with Graves' ophthalmopathy.

This clonotype was seen repeatedly, ten times or more. The chain links TRBV6-1 to TRBJ2-3; no definite D call. Germline lookup yields CDR1 MNHNS and CDR2 SASEGT. The V and J ends lost 5 bases and 6 bases respectively, with 18 bases between them. The length of the CDR3 is 15 residues. CDR3 sequence: CASSSPGPYSDTQYF. The CDR3 DNA is TGTGCCAGCAGTTCCCCGGGCCCATATTCGGATACGCAGTATTTT.

The gene calls are TRBV7-6 and TRBJ2-7, with unresolved D. The V end was cut by 0 bases, the J end by 0 bases, with 12 bases between. CDR3 length equals 16 residues. Per the germline V gene, CDR1 is SGHVS and CDR2 is FNYEAQ. DNA for the CDR3: TGTGCCAGCAGCTTAGCTTTTAACGGCTTCTCCTACGAGCAGTACTTC. Its translation: CASSLAFNGFSYEQYF.

This clonotype occurred a few times. The CDR3 sequence is CAIRWGLGQETQYF. As DNA, the CDR3 is TGTGCCATCAGATGGGGGCTCGGACAAGAGACCCAGTACTTC. The V call is TRBV10-3, the J call TRBJ2-5, with D maybe TRBD1 (6 bases). V gave up 6 bases and J gave up 2 bases, with 13 bases separating them. The CDR3 spans 14 residues. Germline CDR1 is ENHRY and CDR2 is SYGVKD.

V is TRBV20-1 and J is TRBJ2-7; 11 bases map to TRBD2. Germline CDR1 DFQATT, CDR2 SNEGSKA (reference sequence). The CDR3 consists of 16 residues. Trimming removed 1 base from V and 3 bases from J; junction bases left unmatched: 8. The CDR3 loop reads CSARGPRLAGIYEQYF. The CDR3 DNA reads as TGCAGTGCTAGAGGACCAAGACTAGCGGGGATCTACGAGCAGTACTTC.

This clonotype was observed a single time. A clone one base away is much larger, so this may be a read error. The chain employs TRBV20-1 and TRBJ2-1, with TRBD2 identical over 7 bases. Germline lookup yields CDR1 DFQATT and CDR2 SNEGSKA (reference sequence). The CDR3 runs 17 residues. Trimming took 0 bases from V and 0 from J; bases not matched to a gene: 8. In nucleotides, the CDR3 is TGCAGTGCTAGAGATCGGGCTAGCGGTCTCTCCTACAATGAGCAGTTCTTC. Translated: CSARDRASGLSYNEQFF.

This clonotype appeared a few times. The V and J genes are TRBV18 and TRBJ1-2; unclear D gene. The V end lost 2 bases, the J end lost 0 bases, and 7 bases lay between the germline ends. CDR1 and CDR2 from the germline V gene are KGHSH and LQKENI. There are 14 residues in the CDR3. For the CDR3, the DNA is TGTGCCAGCTCACCAGAGGTAGCTAACTATGGCTACACCTTC. Translation: CASSPEVANYGYTF.

This clonotype was seen more than once but under ten times. This chain joins TRBV6-2 or TRBV6-3 and TRBJ1-2; perhaps TRBD1 as D (5 bases). V lost 6 bases, J lost 5 bases, and 22 bases lay in between. The CDR3 is 16 residues long. The germline V gene has CDR1 MNHEY and CDR2 SVGEGT. The CDR3 protein is CASSQTIGAGLYGYTF. The CDR3 DNA is TGTGCCAGCAGCCAGACGATAGGGGCGGGCCTATATGGCTACACCTTC.

Ten or more counts support this clonotype. The CDR3 loop is CASSYGTGAYEQYF. In nucleotides, the CDR3 is TGTGCCAGCAGTTACGGAACGGGGGCCTACGAGCAGTACTTC. This chain joins TRBV6-2 or TRBV6-3 and TRBJ2-7; D possibly corresponds to TRBD2 (6 bases). Trimming took off 2 bases at V and 2 bases at J, with 10 bases between the two ends. Germline values: CDR1 MNHEY, CDR2 SVGEGT. This CDR3 has 14 amino acids.

This clonotype has a count of ten or more. The V call is TRBV29-1, the J call TRBJ1-1; no definite D call. Per the germline V gene, CDR1 is SQVTM and CDR2 is ANQGSEA. The CDR3 consists of 14 residues. V lost 2 bases to trimming and J lost 1 base, with 11 bases between them. In nucleotides, the CDR3 is TGCAGCGTTGAAAAGGGCGCGACGAACACTGAAGCTTTCTTT. Protein sequence: CSVEKGATNTEAFF.

This clonotype appeared many times. The V call is TRBV3-1, the J call TRBJ2-3; 8 bases align to TRBD1. The CDR3 loop spans 17 amino acids. The V segment lost 4 bases and the J segment 5 bases; nucleotides outside the gene matches: 14. The germline V gene has CDR1 LGHDT and CDR2 YNNKEL (reference sequence). CDR3 sequence (DNA): TGTGCCAGCAGCCCCAACGTGGGCCAGGGGGCAAAAGATACGCAGTATTTT. Its protein is CASSPNVGQGAKDTQYF.

This chain connects TRBV6-1 to TRBJ2-7, with D unresolved. Germline loops: CDR1 MNHNS, CDR2 SASEGT. Trimming left V 9 bases short and J 3 bases short, with 12 bases between. CDR3 length: 12 amino acids. The CDR3 sequence: CASRREDYEQYF. DNA of the CDR3: TGTGCCAGTAGGAGAGAAGACTACGAGCAGTACTTC.

This clonotype was seen many times. The chain is built from TRBV27 and TRBJ2-2; 8 nucleotides match TRBD1. Germline V gene data show CDR1 as MNHEY and CDR2 as SMNVEV (reference sequence). V dropped 7 bases and J dropped 5; count of bases not matched to a gene: 12. The length of the CDR3 is 16 residues. The CDR3 nucleotides read TGTGCCAGCACGCGGCTTCGGACAGGGCGGACCGGGGAGCTGTTTTTT. It codes for CASTRLRTGRTGELFF.

This clonotype was detected a few times. The V gene is TRBV27, the J gene TRBJ2-7; D is ambiguous. This CDR3 comprises 11 residues. CDR1 and CDR2 (germline): MNHEY, SMNVEV (reference sequence). Trimming cost V 3 bases and J 12 bases, with 12 bases left between them. CDR3 DNA: TGTGCCAGCAGTTTTAAGGACCTGCTGTACTTC. Translating it yields CASSFKDLLYF.

Ten or more counts support this clonotype. This chain uses TRBV28 with TRBJ2-6, with 9 bases matching TRBD1. The CDR3 spans 18 residues. Germline values: CDR1 MDHEN, CDR2 SYDVKM. The V segment lost 5 bases and the J segment 0 bases; nucleotides outside the gene matches: 8. CDR3 bases: TGTGCCAGCAGTAAGCCGGGACAGGGAATCTCTGGGGCCAACGTCCTGACTTTC. It yields the protein CASSKPGQGISGANVLTF.

About this clonotype itself: Just one base apart from a much larger clone, this may be a read error. V and J are TRBV10-3 and TRBJ2-7; a weak D match, TRBD2 (5 bases). Per germline, CDR1 ENHRY and CDR2 SYGVKD. The V and J ends lost 2 bases and 1 base respectively, with 6 bases between them. There are 13 residues in the CDR3. The CDR3 sequence: CAISEEGSYEQYF. In nucleotides, the CDR3 is TGTGCCATCAGTGAGGAGGGTTCCTACGAGCAGTACTTC.

This clonotype has a handful of counts. CDR3: CASSQDEWGRNQPQHF. The DNA of the CDR3 is TGCGCCAGCAGCCAAGATGAATGGGGACGCAATCAGCCCCAGCATTTT. The rearrangement uses TRBV4-1 and TRBJ1-5; tentatively, D is TRBD1 (5 bases). CDR1 MGHRA and CDR2 YSYEKL come from the germline V gene. The V end was cut by 0 bases, the J end by 2 bases, with 11 bases between. The CDR3 consists of 16 residues.

There are many counts of this clonotype. CDR3 sequence reads: CASMGAGVYEQYF. CDR3 sequence (DNA): TGTGCCAGCATGGGAGCGGGTGTCTACGAGCAGTACTTC. This sequence joins TRBV2 and TRBJ2-7; tentative D call: TRBD2 (6 bases). The germline V and J ends were trimmed by 7 bases and 3 bases, with 13 bases remaining between them. This CDR3 region has 13 residues. Germline values: CDR1 SNHLY, CDR2 FYNNEI.

This clonotype was counted many times. An end of the junction differs from the germline gene, which may be a read error. The chain uses TRBV12-3 or TRBV12-4 and TRBJ2-3; D might be TRBD1 (6 bases). This CDR3 contains 16 residues. The DNA of the CDR3 is TGTGCCAGCAGTTTCCCTCGTGGGGGCAGCACGGATACGCAGTATTTT. This translates into CASSFPRGGSTDTQYF.

This clonotype was counted ten times or more. This sequence joins TRBV7-8 and TRBJ2-3; 7 positions match TRBD2. This CDR3 spans 16 amino acids. The V and J ends lost 5 bases and 4 bases, in that order; junction bases with no gene match: 12. The V gene's germline CDR1 is SGHVS and CDR2 FQNEAQ. CDR3 residues: CASSTRDYNRPDTQYF. The DNA for the CDR3 is TGTGCCAGCAGCACCCGGGACTACAACCGCCCAGATACGCAGTATTTT.

This clonotype has ten or more counts. The junction and the germline gene differ at one end; a read error may be behind it. The CDR3 protein is CASSYPIYGTAFYHEQFF. The CDR3 region has the DNA TGTGCCAGCAGTTATCCTATTTACGGGACAGCCTTCTACCATGAGCAGTTCTTC. This chain uses TRBV6-2 or TRBV6-3 with TRBJ2-1; 7 bases match TRBD1. Germline CDR1 reads MNHEY; CDR2 reads SVGEGT. The CDR3 totals 18 residues.

This clonotype has a count of ten or more. The chain's CDR3 is CASSRAETQYF. In DNA, the CDR3 is TGTGCCAGCTCACGGGCGGAGACCCAGTACTTC. This chain joins TRBV18 and TRBJ2-5, with D unresolved. The CDR3 has 11 residues. Deletions cut 4 bases from V and 5 bases from J, with 5 bases between. Germline lookup yields CDR1 KGHSH and CDR2 LQKENI.

This clonotype came up a few times. This rearrangement joins TRBV6-5 to TRBJ2-3; maybe TRBD2 (7 bases). With 1 base removed from V and 2 bases from J, the gap between germline ends came to 13 bases. Germline CDR1 reads MNHEY; CDR2 reads SVGAGI. The CDR3 has 16 residues. CDR3 nucleotides: TGTGCCAGCAGTTACTGGGGGGGCCGGGACACAGATACGCAGTATTTT. Translating it yields CASSYWGGRDTDTQYF.

The table lists this clonotype with many counts. V usage is TRBV7-2 and J usage is TRBJ2-3, with D hard to call. V lost 4 bases and J 2 bases, leaving 10 bases between the germline ends. Germline loops: CDR1 SGHTA, CDR2 FQGNSA. The CDR3 totals 14 residues. The CDR3 spells CASSSTRNTDTQYF. The CDR3 DNA reads TGTGCCAGCAGCTCAACCCGCAACACAGATACGCAGTATTTT.

J is TRBJ2-7 and V is TRBV28; the D is unclear. This CDR3 is built from 16 residues. V lost 0 bases and J 0 bases, leaving 12 bases between the germline ends. From germline, CDR1 is MDHEN and CDR2 SYDVKM. CDR3 in amino acids: CASSLWGLGRSYEQYF. The CDR3 region has the DNA TGTGCCAGCAGTTTATGGGGCTTGGGCCGCTCCTACGAGCAGTACTTC.

The chain carries TRBV27 and TRBJ1-2, with 10 bases identical to TRBD1. From germline, CDR1 is MNHEY and CDR2 SMNVEV (reference sequence). This CDR3 is built from 15 residues. The V gene end was trimmed by 3 bases and the J gene end by 7 bases; junction bases not matched to a gene: 8. The CDR3 DNA follows: TGTGCCAGCAGTTTTGACAGGGGGCTAGTGGGTGGCTACACCTTC. Protein product: CASSFDRGLVGGYTF.

This clonotype appeared many times. This chain uses TRBV7-9 with TRBJ1-2, with 9 nucleotides matching TRBD1. V shed 3 bases and J 5 bases; nucleotides not matched to a gene: 10. CDR3 length: 16 residues. The germline CDR1 and CDR2 sequences are SEHNR and FQNEAQ (reference sequence). DNA of the CDR3: TGTGCCAGCAGCTTGATGGTGACAGGGGGAACATATGGCTACACCTTC. The encoded protein is CASSLMVTGGTYGYTF.

This clonotype was recorded many times. CDR3 residues: CAWSNQGGTEAFF. The CDR3, as DNA: TGTGCCTGGAGTAATCAGGGGGGAACTGAAGCTTTCTTT. The genes are TRBV30 and TRBJ1-1; TRBD1 matches at 7 bases. The CDR3 length is 13 residues. J lost 5 bases, V lost 2 bases, and 5 bases had no gene match. Germline CDR1 and CDR2: GTSNPN and SVGIG (reference sequence).